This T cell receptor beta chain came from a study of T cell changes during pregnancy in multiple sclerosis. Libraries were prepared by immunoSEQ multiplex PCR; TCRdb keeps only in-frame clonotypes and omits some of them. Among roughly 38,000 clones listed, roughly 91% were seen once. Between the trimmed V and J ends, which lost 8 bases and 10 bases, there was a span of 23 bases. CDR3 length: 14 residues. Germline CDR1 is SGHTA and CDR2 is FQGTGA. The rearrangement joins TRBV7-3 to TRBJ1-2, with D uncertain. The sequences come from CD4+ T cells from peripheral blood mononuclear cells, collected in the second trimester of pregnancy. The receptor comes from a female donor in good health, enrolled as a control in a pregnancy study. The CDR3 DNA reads TGTGCCAGCGCCTCCTTTTCCGGGGAATCGGCCTACACCTTC. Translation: CASASFSGESAYTF.